The clone carrying this TCR beta chain came up a few times. Per the study methods: Reference gene primer amplification in the assay estimated nucleated cell counts. The method was immunoSEQ multiplex PCR; TCRdb's version includes in-frame clones alone and lacks a portion of them. V, J and clone size derive from that table, while D and trimming were established from the DNA sequence. The sample contains about 150,000 clones, around 87% of which appear only once. This entry is derived from a study of blood T cell repertoires in COVID-19. Trimming took 7 bases from V and 3 from J, leaving 25 bases between them. The CDR3 is made up of 18 amino acids. Germline V gene lookup returns CDR1 SGHVS and CDR2 FQNEAQ.

This chain connects TRBV7-8 to TRBJ1-3; the D gene is possibly TRBD1 (6 bases). The clonotype originates from a woman in her thirties or forties who had been exposed to COVID-19. Sequencing was carried out using PBMCs or T cells enriched from blood (not recorded which). The CDR3 sequence: CASIPFGPGTTYGNTIYF. The CDR3 DNA sequence: TGTGCCAGCATCCCTTTTGGGCCCGGGACAACCTATGGAAACACCATATATTTT.